Given below is one T cell receptor (beta chain) in context. This sample includes further DNA sequences coding for the same CDR3. The data were obtained in a study of blood T cell repertoires in COVID-19. For the study at large: T cells, B-cell-depleted T cells, or PBMCs supplied cDNA or gDNA.

The CDR3 runs to 13 residues. Per the germline V gene, CDR1 is GTSNPN and CDR2 is SVGIG (reference sequence). Trimming removed 0 bases from V and 2 bases from J, with 5 bases in between. Authors' analysis steps: Amplification from reference gene primers served as the basis for estimated nucleated cell counts. TCRdb keeps only in-frame clones here, not all; method: immunoSEQ multiplex PCR. That table gives V, J and clone size, and the DNA gave D and trimming. The repertoire consists of about 24,000 clones, with about 84% occurring once and the leading ten covering 20% to 30%. The TCR was taken from a human donor with active COVID-19. The donor label of this sample is uncertain. The rearrangement links TRBV30 to TRBJ1-5; the D gene is possibly TRBD1 (5 bases). The sample comprised peripheral blood. The CDR3 bases are TGTGCCTGGAGTGTACAGGGCAATCAGCCCCAGCATTTT. Its protein product is CAWSVQGNQPQHF.